A selection of T cell receptor beta chains follows, all from one sample in a study of CD8 T cells in ankylosing spondylitis. TCRdb passed the 5' RACE reads through MiXCR, listing each CDR3 protein once. The sample lists 390,000 or so distinct CDR3 sequences; under 25% were seen once. The sample was blood, either unsorted or a sorted T cell fraction (not recorded which). The receptors here all came from a male donor with ankylosing spondylitis. CDR3s include the opening cysteine and the closing phenylalanine or tryptophan. D genes are given only for firm matches. Clone size is stated in some rows and not others, as once, few, many or a class when expanded.

cdr3_nt | cdr3_aa | j_call | d_call | clone_size | cdr3_length | v_call
TGTGCCAGCACCCAGGGGGACAGGTCCAACGAGCAGTACTTC | CASTQGDRSNEQYF | TRBJ2-7 | TRBD1 | - | 14 | TRBV6-1
TGCAGCGTTGAAGAGGGGACAGTCGGGTTATCGCAGTATTTT | CSVEEGTVGLSQYF | TRBJ2-3 | TRBD1 | many | 14 | TRBV29-1
TGTGCCAGCAGTTCAACAGGGACCCAGTACTTC | CASSSTGTQYF | TRBJ2-5 | - | - | 11 | TRBV6-1
TGTGCCCCGGGACGGGGGGATGGCTACACCTTC | CAPGRGDGYTF | TRBJ1-2 | - | - | 11 | TRBV10-3
TGCAGTGCTAGTGAGGGGGGTGGCACAGATACGCAGTATTTT | CSASEGGGTDTQYF | TRBJ2-3 | - | few | 14 | TRBV20-1
TGCGCCAGCAGCTCACAGGTTATCGGAGAGCAGTACTTC | CASSSQVIGEQYF | TRBJ2-7 | - | few | 13 | TRBV5-1
TGTGCCTGGAGTGCCTACTCCAAGGAGCCCCAGCATTTT | CAWSAYSKEPQHF | TRBJ1-5 | - | few | 13 | TRBV30
TGTGCCAGCAGCCAAGGCTCTACTAGCGGAGGGACTTCCTACGAGCAGTACTTC | CASSQGSTSGGTSYEQYF | TRBJ2-7 | TRBD2 | - | 18 | TRBV4-2
TGTGCCAGCAGCCCTCTCATTACGGCTAATGAAAAACTGTTTTTT | CASSPLITANEKLFF | TRBJ1-4 | - | few | 15 | TRBV3-1
TGTGCCAGCAGCTTATGGGCCCAAGAGACCCAGTACTTC | CASSLWAQETQYF | TRBJ2-5 | - | - | 13 | TRBV7-2
TGTGCCAGCAGCATCCGACTAGCGGGGTACAATGAGCAGTTCTTC | CASSIRLAGYNEQFF | TRBJ2-1 | TRBD2 | few | 15 | TRBV9
TGTGCCAGCAGCCGACTAGCGGGAGGTAGCAATGAGCAGTTCTTC | CASSRLAGGSNEQFF | TRBJ2-1 | TRBD2 | - | 15 | TRBV7-9
TGCAGTGCAATGAAACCGGGACTAGCGGGCACCGGGGAGCTGTTTTTT | CSAMKPGLAGTGELFF | TRBJ2-2 | TRBD2 | few | 16 | TRBV20-1
TGTGCCAGCAGTTCCCCCCGGGTTAGCGGGATCTCAGATACGCAGTATTTT | CASSSPRVSGISDTQYF | TRBJ2-3 | TRBD2 | many | 17 | TRBV12-3/TRBV12-4
TGTGCCACCAGTGATTTGGTGGCGGGAGCAGATACGCAGTATTTT | CATSDLVAGADTQYF | TRBJ2-3 | TRBD2 | once | 15 | TRBV24-1
TGTGCCAGCAGCTCCTGGGGGACAGGGGTAAAAGATACGCAGTATTTT | CASSSWGTGVKDTQYF | TRBJ2-3 | TRBD1 | few | 16 | TRBV7-2
TGTGCCAGCAGCTTAATGGTTAGGTCCTACGAGCAGTACTTC | CASSLMVRSYEQYF | TRBJ2-7 | - | - | 14 | TRBV7-2
TGCAGCGTTGCCACAGGGGGAACTGGCTACACCTTC | CSVATGGTGYTF | TRBJ1-2 | TRBD1 | - | 12 | TRBV29-1
TGCAGTGCTCGTCTAGCGGGAGTTAGCGGAGTGGGCTACGAGCAGTACTTC | CSARLAGVSGVGYEQYF | TRBJ2-7 | TRBD2 | few | 17 | TRBV20-1
TGTGCCAGCAGGGACTGGGGGGCCGGTGAAACCCAGTACTTC | CASRDWGAGETQYF | TRBJ2-5 | - | - | 14 | TRBV2
TGCGCCAGCAGCCGGGCTACCGGGACAGAAACCTATGGCTACACCTTC | CASSRATGTETYGYTF | TRBJ1-2 | TRBD1 | many | 16 | TRBV4-1
TGTGCCAGCAGTTCCGGGACCGACACCGGGAAGCAGTACTTC | CASSSGTDTGKQYF | TRBJ2-7 | - | - | 14 | TRBV7-8
TGTGCCAGCACGTCAGGGACAGTCTATGGCTACACCTTC | CASTSGTVYGYTF | TRBJ1-2 | TRBD1 | - | 13 | TRBV28
TGCAGCGTAGCCGGGACAGGGGACTACGAGCAGTACTTC | CSVAGTGDYEQYF | TRBJ2-7 | TRBD1 | few | 13 | TRBV29-1
TGTGCCAGCAGCTTACAGGGGGACAGTGAGCAGTTCTTC | CASSLQGDSEQFF | TRBJ2-1 | TRBD1 | - | 13 | TRBV7-2
TGCAGTGCCCAAAGGGGATACGCTGAAGCTTTCTTT | CSAQRGYAEAFF | TRBJ1-1 | - | - | 12 | TRBV20-1
TGTGCCAGTAGTATTGAACAGGGAGGAATCGGGGAGCTGTTTTTT | CASSIEQGGIGELFF | TRBJ2-2 | - | - | 15 | TRBV19
TGCGCCAGCAGCTCGGGACAGGCCGCTAGCGGGTGGTACAATGAGCAGTTCTTC | CASSSGQAASGWYNEQFF | TRBJ2-1 | - | - | 18 | TRBV5-1
TGTGCCAGCTCACCAGGATCCCTGACCCACAATGAGCAGTTCTTC | CASSPGSLTHNEQFF | TRBJ2-1 | - | few | 15 | TRBV18
TGCGCCAGCAGCTCGGACAGGGGGAAGAGCGAGCAGTACTTC | CASSSDRGKSEQYF | TRBJ2-7 | TRBD1 | - | 14 | TRBV5-1
TGTGCCTGGAGTGTCGGTCTGGGTGACAATGAGCAGTTCTTC | CAWSVGLGDNEQFF | TRBJ2-1 | - | - | 14 | TRBV30
TGTGCCAGCAGCTTAGTTCCGGGCCCCTACGAGCAGTACTTC | CASSLVPGPYEQYF | TRBJ2-7 | - | few | 14 | TRBV7-8
TGTGCCAGCAGCCTATCCGGGGGTAGCGGGAGGTTTGAGCAGTTCTTC | CASSLSGGSGRFEQFF | TRBJ2-1 | TRBD2 | - | 16 | TRBV13
TGTGCCAGCAGGGGAAGGTCCTACAATGAGCAGTTCTTC | CASRGRSYNEQFF | TRBJ2-1 | - | few | 13 | TRBV12-3/TRBV12-4
TGTGCCTGGAGTATTCAGGGGGCCTACGAGCAGTACTTC | CAWSIQGAYEQYF | TRBJ2-7 | TRBD1 | few | 13 | TRBV30
TGCAGTGCTGCTCCCGGGACTACCCGTCAGGATACGCAGTATTTT | CSAAPGTTRQDTQYF | TRBJ2-3 | TRBD2 | - | 15 | TRBV20-1
TGTGCCAGCAGGAGCAGGTTCCGCGGCGAGCAGTACTTC | CASRSRFRGEQYF | TRBJ2-7 | - | - | 13 | TRBV7-9
TGTGCCAGCAGCTTAGCGAATCGGAGAGTGGAGACCCAGTACTTC | CASSLANRRVETQYF | TRBJ2-5 | - | few | 15 | TRBV7-9
TGTGCCAGCAGCTTAGACTTCGGAGCGGAGGGCTACACCTTC | CASSLDFGAEGYTF | TRBJ1-2 | - | - | 14 | TRBV7-2
TGTGCCAGCAGTTTTAACAGGGGCAATGAGCAGTTCTTC | CASSFNRGNEQFF | TRBJ2-1 | TRBD1 | - | 13 | TRBV27
TGTGCCAGCACTTCACAGGGCCGAGAGTACAATGAGCAGTTCTTC | CASTSQGREYNEQFF | TRBJ2-1 | - | - | 15 | TRBV5-5
TGTGCCAGCAGTGTGCTAGCGGGGAGTACGACAGATACGCAGTATTTT | CASSVLAGSTTDTQYF | TRBJ2-3 | TRBD2 | few | 16 | TRBV6-1
TGTGCCAGCAGCCCACAGGGGGGGAAAGCTTTCTTT | CASSPQGGKAFF | TRBJ1-1 | TRBD1 | - | 12 | TRBV12-3/TRBV12-4
TGCAGCGTTGACATTAGCGGGAGCTCCTACGAGCAGTACTTC | CSVDISGSSYEQYF | TRBJ2-7 | TRBD2 | few | 14 | TRBV29-1
TGTGCCAGTATAGGACTTTCGAACACTGAAGCTTTCTTT | CASIGLSNTEAFF | TRBJ1-1 | - | - | 13 | TRBV19
TGCGCCAGCAGTTCTACCGGGACAGGGGGTGATACGCAGTATTTT | CASSSTGTGGDTQYF | TRBJ2-3 | TRBD1 | - | 15 | TRBV5-1
TGTGCCAGCAGTTACTCCGTTAACACCGGGGAGCTGTTTTTT | CASSYSVNTGELFF | TRBJ2-2 | - | few | 14 | TRBV6-5
TGCAGCGTCTTCAGGGTACAGGGCTACACCTTC | CSVFRVQGYTF | TRBJ1-2 | - | few | 11 | TRBV29-1
TGTGCCAGCAGTTTCGATCTAGCGGGAGGGGCCGGGAATGAGCAGTTCTTC | CASSFDLAGGAGNEQFF | TRBJ2-1 | TRBD2 | many | 17 | TRBV12-3/TRBV12-4
TGCGCCAGCAGCCAAGAATATGATTCCACTGAAGCTTTCTTT | CASSQEYDSTEAFF | TRBJ1-1 | - | - | 14 | TRBV4-3
TGTGCCAGCAGTTTAGGGACAGGGCCTTCCGAGCAGTACTTC | CASSLGTGPSEQYF | TRBJ2-7 | TRBD1 | many | 14 | TRBV12-3/TRBV12-4
TGTGCCAGCAGCTTCCAGGGAGGAGGTGTGGAGACCCAGTACTTC | CASSFQGGGVETQYF | TRBJ2-5 | - | few | 15 | TRBV7-3
TGTGCCAGCAGCCCAGGGACTTACCCAGGGGAGACCCAGTACTTC | CASSPGTYPGETQYF | TRBJ2-5 | - | few | 15 | TRBV7-2